One sample yielded the 24 T cell receptor beta chains listed below, sequenced in a study of blood T cells in healthy people across ages. The authors ran a second PCR of 7 to 11 cycles using a sample-barcoded 5' primer and a J-beta primer mix. Each CDR3 protein gets one entry after TCRdb re-called the 5' RACE reads with MiXCR. The table has around 650,000 distinct CDR3 sequences, approximately 40% seen once. Material: blood. The receptor source for this set is an elderly man in good health.

A few counts support this clonotype. A much larger clone differs by one base, so this may be a read error. The rearrangement uses TRBV20-1 and TRBJ2-1; TRBD2 matches at 14 bases. The tail of the sequence fits TRBJ2-7 better, so the J call may be wrong. Germline V CDR1 and CDR2: DFQATT, SNEGSKA (reference sequence). The CDR3 covers 20 residues. The CDR3 sequence: CSARDWYLTSGGETNNEQYF. The CDR3 DNA reads as TGCAGTGCTAGAGATTGGTACTTGACTAGCGGGGGGGAAACTAACAATGAGCAGTACTTC.

The chain recombines TRBV6-5 with TRBJ2-2; 8 nucleotides agree with TRBD2. The V gene end was trimmed by 4 bases and the J gene end by 6 bases; junction bases not matched to a gene: 4. In germline, CDR1 is MNHEY, CDR2 SVGAGI. This CDR3 has 14 amino acids. CDR3 sequence: CASSSGLAAGELFF. The CDR3 region has the DNA TGTGCCAGCAGTTCCGGACTAGCAGCCGGGGAGCTGTTTTTT.

The V gene is TRBV5-1, the J gene TRBJ1-1, with 8 positions matching TRBD1. Germline CDR1 is SGHRS and CDR2 is YFSETQ. V shed 7 bases, J shed 0 bases, and the junction held 8 bases outside the gene matches. This CDR3 region has 15 residues. The CDR3 bases are TGCGCCAGCTCCTCAGAGGGACAGGTGAACACTGAAGCTTTCTTT. Encoded protein: CASSSEGQVNTEAFF.

This clonotype was counted only a few times. V and J are TRBV7-3 and TRBJ2-6; 8 nucleotides line up with TRBD2. J gave up 0 bases and V 4 bases, and 2 bases lay outside the gene matches. Germline CDR1 SGHTA, CDR2 FQGTGA. There are 16 residues in the CDR3. In DNA form, the CDR3 reads TGTGCCAGCAGCTCTGCGGGGGGCTCTGGGGCCAACGTCCTGACTTTC. Protein product: CASSSAGGSGANVLTF.

CDR3 sequence (DNA): TGTGCCAGCAGCTTAGAGGGACAGGTGGGCGGGTTCTTC. It translates to CASSLEGQVGGFF. The chain joins TRBV7-9 to TRBJ2-1, with 8 bases matching TRBD1. CDR3 length: 13 residues. Unmatched junction bases numbered 8, after V lost 1 base and J lost 15 bases. Germline CDR1 is SEHNR and CDR2 is FQNEAQ (reference sequence).

The chain recombines TRBV7-9 with TRBJ2-7; TRBD1 agrees at 7 bases. Germline values: CDR1 SEHNR, CDR2 FQNEAQ (reference sequence). The CDR3 runs to 18 residues. After removal of 5 bases from V and 2 bases from J, the junction contained 18 bases not matched to a gene. The CDR3 nucleotides read TGTGCCAGCAGCGCACGGGGAGACTTTACAGGGGCGGCCTACGAGCAGTACTTC. The encoded protein is CASSARGDFTGAAYEQYF.

This clonotype was counted between two and nine times. The chain couples TRBV4-2 to TRBJ2-2, with 9 bases that match TRBD2. Trimming cost V 6 bases and J 7 bases; bases outside gene matches: 9. In germline, CDR1 is LGHNA, CDR2 YNFKEQ. The CDR3 extends over 15 amino acids. The chain's CDR3 is CASRAGVAGVGELFF. Written as DNA, the CDR3 is TGTGCCAGCAGGGCTGGGGTAGCGGGGGTCGGGGAGCTGTTTTTT.

The rearrangement links TRBV3-1 to TRBJ2-3; no clear D. The CDR3 is 16 residues long. Germline V gene data show CDR1 as LGHDT and CDR2 as YNNKEL (reference sequence). Trimming removed 0 bases from V and 0 bases from J, with 10 bases in between. This CDR3 is CASSQDGRSSTDTQYF. The CDR3 bases are TGTGCCAGCAGCCAAGATGGACGGTCTAGCACAGATACGCAGTATTTT.

The sample holds one count of this clonotype. The V gene is TRBV6-2 or TRBV6-3, the J gene TRBJ2-7; TRBD2 matches at 9 bases. V lost 9 bases, J lost 3 bases, and 6 bases stayed unmatched. This CDR3 contains 13 residues. CDR1 and CDR2 from the germline V gene are MNHEY and SVGEGT. CDR3 loop: CASNSGGIYEQYF. CDR3 coding DNA: TGTGCCAGTAATAGCGGGGGAATCTACGAGCAGTACTTC.

This sequence joins TRBV19 and TRBJ1-6; no clear D gene. Trimming removed 5 bases at V and 7 bases at J, with 9 bases between. CDR1 and CDR2 (germline): LNHDA, SQIVND (reference sequence). CDR3 length equals 13 residues. In DNA form, the CDR3 reads TGTGCCAGTAGTCTGGGCAGGAATTCACCCCTCCACTTT. Translating it yields CASSLGRNSPLHF.

This clonotype appeared a few times. V usage is TRBV10-3 and J usage is TRBJ2-7, with D hard to call. Germline V gives CDR1 ENHRY, CDR2 SYGVKD. The length of the CDR3 is 15 residues. V lost 3 bases and J 2 bases, leaving 14 bases between the germline ends. This chain's CDR3 is CAISDGPTRTYEQYF. The CDR3 DNA reads as TGTGCCATCAGTGATGGTCCCACGAGAACCTACGAGCAGTACTTC.

The rearrangement joins TRBV7-9 to TRBJ1-2; 9 bases agree with TRBD1. Trimming at V came to 5 bases and at J to 6 bases, leaving 10 bases not matched to a gene. The CDR3 sequence is 15 residues long. Germline CDR1 and CDR2: SEHNR and FQNEAQ (reference sequence). CDR3 protein: CASSAGRDRANGYTF. The CDR3, as DNA: TGTGCCAGCAGCGCGGGCCGGGACAGGGCAAATGGCTACACCTTC.

This clonotype has at least ten counts. V is TRBV14 and J is TRBJ1-1; no clear D gene. Trimming shortened V by 4 bases and J by 1 base, and 19 bases separated the two germline ends. This CDR3 is 17 amino acids long. The germline V gene has CDR1 SGHDN and CDR2 FVKESK. DNA for the CDR3: TGTGCCAGCAGCCTTAGGTTATCAGCTGCTCAGAACACTGAAGCTTTCTTT. This gives the protein CASSLRLSAAQNTEAFF.

This clonotype showed up just a few times. A much larger clone sits a single nucleotide away, making a read error possible. The chain employs TRBV12-3 or TRBV12-4 and TRBJ2-5, with D possibly TRBD2 on 5 matching bases. V was clipped by 5 bases and J by 11 bases, with 21 bases between them. The CDR3 is 14 residues long. CDR3: CASSAGLHRNEQYF. As DNA, the CDR3 is TGTGCCAGCAGTGCAGGACTCCACCGCAATGAGCAGTACTTC.

A single count supports this clonotype. V usage is TRBV7-2 and J usage is TRBJ2-5, with D perhaps TRBD2 (6 bases). V was clipped by 3 bases and J by 0 bases, with 11 bases between them. This CDR3 has 15 residues. Germline CDR1 is SGHTA and CDR2 is FQGNSA. The DNA for the CDR3 is TGTGCCAGCAGCTTCCAGGGAGGATACCAAGAGACCCAGTACTTC. It translates to CASSFQGGYQETQYF.

CDR3 DNA: TGCGCCAGCAGCCACCTCGGGAGTTACACCGGGGAGCTGTTTTTT. Translated: CASSHLGSYTGELFF. J is TRBJ2-2 and V is TRBV4-3; TRBD2 might be the D (6 bases). Germline V gene sequence: CDR1 LGHNA, CDR2 YSLEER. The V end lost 3 bases, the J end lost 3 bases, and 11 bases lay between the germline ends. The CDR3 sequence is 15 residues long.

A remark on this clonotype: A much larger clone lies one base from this, so it may be a read error. This sequence joins TRBV10-1 and TRBJ2-7; 10 nucleotides match TRBD2. This CDR3 region has 16 residues. CDR1 WNHNN and CDR2 SYGVQD come from the germline V gene (reference sequence). Trimming took 0 bases from V and 2 from J; bases not matched to a gene: 4. The CDR3 DNA sequence: TGCGCCAGCAGTGAGTCGGTTAGCGGGAGGACCTACGAGCAGTACTTC. Protein: CASSESVSGRTYEQYF.

Comments on this clonotype: The germline gene is not matched at one end of the junction; a read error may be the cause. The J gene is TRBJ2-3, the V gene TRBV7-2; 7 bases line up with TRBD1. CDR3 size: 15 residues. Germline assignment: CDR1 SGHTA and CDR2 FQGNSA. The CDR3 loop reads CASSSPGGHTETQYF. The DNA for the CDR3 is TGTGCCAGCAGCTCCCCAGGGGGTCACACAGAGACGCAGTATTTT.

Regarding this clonotype: A read error may produce the germline difference seen at one junction end. The gene calls are TRBV5-1 and TRBJ2-5; maybe TRBD2 (6 bases). The CDR3 has 15 residues. The germline gives CDR1 SGHRS, CDR2 YFSETQ. The CDR3: CASSSEGIGRETRYF. The DNA of the CDR3 is TGCGCCAGCAGCTCGGAAGGCATCGGACGGGAGACCCGGTACTTC.

This clonotype was detected many times. This chain uses TRBV5-1 with TRBJ2-7, with 12 positions matching TRBD1. CDR3 size: 15 residues. The germline gives CDR1 SGHRS, CDR2 YFSETQ. J was trimmed by 7 bases and V by 4 bases; bases with no gene match: 9. The CDR3 nucleotides read TGCGCCAGCAGCAAAACGGGACAGGGGGCTCAAGAGCAGTACTTC. It codes for CASSKTGQGAQEQYF. The full variable domain, in which reference TRBV5-1 and TRBJ2-7 provide the parts outside the CDR3, is KAGVTQTPRYLIKTRGQQVTLSCSPISGHRSVSWYQQTPGQGLQFLFEYFSETQRNKGNFPGRFSGRQFSNSRSEMNVSTLELGDSALYLCASSKTGQGAQEQYFGPGTRLTVT.

This clonotype has more than one count but fewer than ten. The chain combines TRBV6-1 with TRBJ2-1; 13 bases map to TRBD2. V shed 3 bases, J shed 3 bases, and the junction held 2 bases outside the gene matches. This CDR3 contains 16 residues. Germline CDR1 MNHNS, CDR2 SASEGT. CDR3 coding DNA: TGTGCCAGCAGTGATACTAGCGGGGGGGTCTACAATGAGCAGTTCTTC. Encoded protein: CASSDTSGGVYNEQFF.

This clonotype was picked up many times. CDR3 protein: CSAEDSSRSYEQYF. The DNA for the CDR3 is TGCAGTGCAGAGGACAGTTCCCGCTCCTACGAGCAGTACTTC. The gene calls are TRBV20-1 and TRBJ2-7; the D gene is possibly TRBD1 (6 bases). V was trimmed by 6 bases and J by 0 bases, leaving 15 bases between them. Germline values: CDR1 DFQATT, CDR2 SNEGSKA (reference sequence). The CDR3 sequence is 14 residues long.

This clonotype was detected only a few times. This chain uses TRBV10-2 with TRBJ2-1; 10 positions agree with TRBD1. With V trimmed by 6 bases and J by 5 bases, 4 bases remained unmatched. The length of the CDR3 is 14 residues. Per germline, CDR1 WSHSY and CDR2 SAAADI. In nucleotides, the CDR3 is TGCGCCAGCAGGGGGACAGGGGCGAACAATGAGCAGTTCTTC. Amino acid sequence: CASRGTGANNEQFF.

This clonotype has more than one count but fewer than ten. The V call is TRBV5-1, the J call TRBJ2-7, with 8 bases matching TRBD1. Germline assignment: CDR1 SGHRS and CDR2 YFSETQ. The CDR3 runs 15 residues. The ends lost 0 bases at V and 4 bases at J; junction bases unmatched: 6. For the CDR3, the DNA is TGCGCCAGCAGCTTGGAGGCAGGGGGCATGTACGAGCAGTACTTC. It translates to CASSLEAGGMYEQYF.